The sample holds many counts of the clone carrying this TCR beta chain. Its antigen is unknown. Regarding time point: longitudinal time-point 2. The cDNA came from 5'RACE, which used 10-nucleotide random UMIs. Every sequencing run drew on 15-18 subjects and yielded over 170 million TCR-beta sequences. TCRdb reanalysed the 5' RACE reads using MiXCR and keeps one entry per CDR3 protein. Here the sample spans 84,000 or so distinct CDR3 sequences, roughly an eighth being singletons. These data originate in a study of neurological immune-mediated disorders. Regarding the study as a whole: Private repertoires in all groups were suggested by the finding that expanded clones across subjects shared no CDR3 amino acid sequences. HTLV-1-associated myelopathy led in TCR clonal expansion, while multiple sclerosis ranked lowest, below healthy controls.

CDR1 is LGHNA and CDR2 is YSLEER in the germline V gene. This CDR3 contains 15 residues. Trimming pared 1 base from V and 7 bases from J, leaving 16 bases between. The rearrangement joins TRBV4-3 to TRBJ1-2, with D perhaps matching TRBD1 (5 bases). The sequenced material came from PBMCs. The sequence derives from a female donor with HTLV-1-associated myelopathy (HAM/TSP). CDR3 DNA: TGCGCCAGCAGCCAAGCACCCAGGGAAGCAAGTGGCTACACCTTC. It specifies CASSQAPREASGYTF.